This T cell receptor beta chain was identified in a study of T cell responses to AZD1222 COVID-19 vaccine listed by TCRdb under 2021. About the study as a whole: TCR sequencing covered roughly 230 trial participants: 200 to 220 given two doses of AZD1222 and about 26 given two doses of MenACWY control vaccine. Trial participants were enrolled into age subgroups of 18-55, 56-69 and 70-plus years, which contained around 150, 28 and 57 TCR-sequenced participants, respectively.

The time point label here, explained by the study, means: about 28 days (+/-7) after the second vaccine dose. Sample treatment or condition, as interpreted from the label and publication: meningococcal conjugate vaccine given as trial control. Vaccinee samples were obtained from the UK trials COV001 and COV002, which included a single-blind randomized controlled phase 2/3 trial of AZD1222 (ChAdOx1 nCoV-19) in healthy adults. For TCRbeta chain sequencing, PBMC samples were collected from trial participants at day 0 and at day 28 after the second dose. In the case of this clone: What this receptor recognizes is not known. Base qualities are not provided; no much larger clone lies one nucleotide away.

The CDR3 regions of human TCRbeta chains were analyzed by immunosequencing. As for how the authors treated the data: Repertoire TCRs were checked for matches against a reference library of SARS-CoV-2-specific TCRs that had been generated using the MIRA antigen-specificity platform. Breadth meant the fraction of unique TCRs that were SARS-CoV-2-associated, whereas depth meant the fraction of total T cells that were SARS-CoV-2-associated. Using the MIRA data, each spike-specific TCR was assigned both to the spike region to which the TCR was reactive and to a CD4 or CD8 class. Log10-transformed breadth and depth values were compared by one-way ANOVA with Sidak's multiple comparisons tests. TCRdb holds this immuneACCESS table with in-frame rearrangements only. Some clones are missing; in checked studies, unresolved V genes explain under half, and the rest has no known cause. V, J and clone size reflect that table, while D and trimming were determined from the DNA. This sample has 140,000 or so clones in its table, and roughly nine tenths of those were observed once. Clones ranked in the top ten supply approximately 8% of the sample.

The investigation overall reported the following: A significant rise in spike-specific TCR breadth and depth was observed after two AZD1222 doses relative to day 0 and relative to MenACWY recipients. Reportedly, almost half of the unique spike-specific TCRs recognized epitopes lying outside the regions that are mutated in the B.1.351 and B.1.1.7 variants. The 56-69-year group was small, and its depth increase did not reach significance, likely because of low power. No day 14 peak-response samples were available, so repertoires were characterized only after the peak T cell response. The whole spike protein was spanned by vaccine-associated CD4 TCRs, and dominant responses were seen in regions 160-218 and 743-854. Most participants were white British and females outnumbered males, and the authors suggested that clonal diversity may have been underestimated. Conclusions about previously exposed vaccinees are limited, since just five or six AZD1222 recipients were seropositive for SARS-CoV-2 at baseline.

This receptor was identified in an adult who received the MenACWY meningococcal vaccine as a control. The material sequenced was peripheral blood, taken 28 days after the second dose of the MenACWY control vaccine.

Here the CDR3 is given as CASGKGYTF. The DNA sequence reads TGTGCCAGCGGCAAGGGCTACACCTTC. Recombination connected TRBV28 to TRBJ1-2; there is no confident call for the D gene. The CDR3 holds 9 amino acids from the cysteine to the phenylalanine. The DNA shown is the 27-base CDR3, in frame from base 1. At the junction V is shortened by 8 bases and J by 8 bases, with 6 bases in between. Looking up the germline V gene yields CDR1 MDHEN and CDR2 SYDVKM.